This TCR beta chain was recorded in a study of blood T cell repertoires in COVID-19. Study-wide background: The study drew acute and convalescent COVID-19 samples from the United States, Italy and Spain.

V lost 1 base to trimming and J lost 6 bases, with 8 bases between them. The germline CDR1 and CDR2 sequences are SGHTA and FQGNSA. CDR3 size: 13 residues. TCRdb's copy holds only in-frame clones and misses some; the assay was immunoSEQ multiplex PCR. The table records 130,000 to 150,000 clones, approximately 89% of them present only once. Sample: peripheral blood. The genes are TRBV7-2 and TRBJ2-3; unclear D gene. This TCR was recovered from a human donor in a cohort sampled during active COVID-19. The CDR3 DNA is TGTGCCAGCAGCTTAGAGCGTTCGGATACGCAGTATTTT. Its protein is CASSLERSDTQYF.